The clone carrying this TCR beta chain has ten or more counts. This sample was included in a study of regulatory T cells in long-lasting Graves disease. Arm-PCR with iRepertoire HTBI primers amplified the CDR3 regions for these TCR beta libraries. A single record per CDR3 protein comes from TCRdb applying MiXCR to the multiplex PCR reads. The repertoire includes hundreds of thousands of distinct CDR3 sequences, roughly 16% of them detected once, and roughly 18% sits in the top ten. Time point of the sample: newly diagnosed GD, antithyroid drugs for less than 3 months. The authors made the TCR library using RNA they extracted from PBMCs. In Xi'an, China, an endocrinology department was the source of patients. The same sample was also studied in work on T cells in Graves' hyperthyroidism and ophthalmopathy.

The material sequenced was peripheral blood mononuclear cells (PBMCs), taken at new diagnosis, from a patient treated with antithyroid drugs. This TCR came from a woman in her 30s with Graves disease.

The CDR3 loop is CASGVADRATYEQYF. CDR3 nucleotides: TGTGCCAGCGGCGTTGCGGACAGGGCGACCTACGAGCAGTACTTC. The rearrangement uses TRBV5-6 and TRBJ2-7; 8 nucleotides agree with TRBD1. Germline V gene lookup returns CDR1 SGHDT and CDR2 YYEEEE. V was pared by 7 bases and J by 2 bases, with 11 bases of the junction left unmatched. The CDR3 loop spans 15 amino acids.